This T cell receptor beta chain was obtained from a study of shared clonotypes between healthy human individuals (TCRdb year 2020). Background for the entire study: A couple of women and a few men aged 18 to 49 years were included in the cohort. For each donor, three plates each were used for CD4 naive and CD4 memory, two plates were used for CD8 naive, and one plate was used for CD8 memory. To estimate repertoire size and how much clonotype sharing occurs between individuals, the study deeply sequenced the blood TCR repertoires of five healthy adults. Different laboratories and diverse techniques were used to prepare libraries and sequence TCR repertoires, to increase sequencing depth and limit assay-specific biases. Between about 0.94 and 10 billion PBMCs per donor were obtained by leukapheresis. Broader findings and caveats from the paper: Rarefaction of sorted-subset datasets indicated incomplete sequencing despite the large sequencing depth. Across a handful of donors, 4.5% to 6.5% of naive CD4, around 3.3% of naive CD8, 2.3% of memory CD4, and 0.4% to 0.45% of memory CD8 clonotypes were shared. Larger estimated clonotype richness was generally found for naive subsets than for memory subsets. The small number of donors limited the genetic and exposure-history diversity represented. Pairwise subsampling indicated that sequencing depth was expected to affect the degree of clonotype sharing among donors. Only blood was sampled, and tissue TCR repertoires likely differ from those in blood. Compared with non-shared clonotypes, the clonotypes found in all four sorted-subset donors had higher generation probabilities.

Using the deep immunoSEQ assay, TCR CDR3 regions were amplified from genomic DNA by multiplex PCR. For each cell subset, the extracted genomic DNA was distributed evenly across all wells of several immunoSEQ 96-well plates, and each plate served as one replicate. For sorted subsets, 150 to 250 ng of genomic DNA, equivalent to some 30,000 T cell genomes, went into each replicate PCR. Purified libraries were measured with a Qubit 3.0 fluorometer, size-checked on a Bioanalyzer 2100, and measured again with the KAPA Library Quantification kit. Each immunoSEQ 96-well plate was sequenced on its own single-read 150-cycle Illumina NextSeq 550 flow cell. The published analysis was carried out like this. Because only junctional sequences without quality scores were contained in the immunoSEQ output, filtering matching that applied to full-length reads could not be performed. To assign V/J genes and CDR3, sequences were annotated against IMGT germline references using PyIR, a Python wrapper for IgBLAST v1.9. Reads with weak V/J assignments (E-value above 1e-6), missing CDR3, stop codons, out-of-frame junctions, or ambiguous translated residues were removed. A V3J clonotype was defined by an identical inferred V gene, J gene, and CDR3 amino acid sequence. The percentage overlap between two repertoires was calculated by dividing the number of shared unique clonotypes by the size of the smaller repertoire. Richness of each repertoire was evaluated using RTK rarefaction, the Chao1 estimator, and Recon v2.1 estimates of unobserved clonotypes. For all TCRbeta clonotypes obtained by the gDNA method from several donors, generation probabilities were computed with OLGA. TCRdb took over this immuneACCESS table, retaining in-frame rearrangements with V and J assigned. Such tables are incomplete; in checked studies, under half of the missing clones stem from an unresolved V gene, and the remainder is unexplained. V and J calls and clone size are those listed in that table; D and trimming were worked out from the DNA. The sample records more than 2 million clones, 80% to 95% of which are singletons. Together, the top ten hold about 1.6% of the sample.

CD8 naive samples consisted of CD45RO-negative cells that were positively selected for CCR7, yielding a CD45RA+CCR7+ population without TemRA cells. Donors were healthy HIV-negative adults with no recently reported acute infections or vaccinations. Every donor was a Caucasian adult residing in Nashville, Tennessee, USA. After blood collection by leukapheresis, PBMCs were isolated using Ficoll-Histopaque density gradient centrifugation and then cryopreserved in the vapor phase of liquid nitrogen. Analytical flow cytometry was used to check the purity and quantity of every magnetically sorted T cell population. Each sorted fraction had its genomic DNA isolated and then quantified by UV absorbance on a Nanodrop 2000c. CDR1 and CDR2 were assigned from the germline V gene (reference sequence) as MNHEY and SMNVEV. The CDR3 sequence holds 16 residues, the cysteine and phenylalanine included. Of all the DNA, just the CDR3 is kept, 48 bases in frame from base 1. Trimming takes 5 bases off V and 7 bases off J; junction bases not matched to a gene: 15.

Concerning this clone: The antigen this receptor binds is unknown. Qualities for individual bases were not recorded, and no much larger clone is one base off.

The sequence was collected from a man aged 18-30 years in good health. Some clones in this sample may be carry-over from other donors' samples. What was sequenced was naive CD8+ T cells from PBMCs. The cell subset or site label, read with the paper, signifies: CD45RA+CCR7+. Recombination linked TRBV27 to TRBJ2-7; 9 central nucleotides agree with TRBD1. The DNA reads as follows: TGTGCCAGCAGTATCCGGGAACAGGGGGCGCGCCGAGAGCAGTACTTC. Translated, this gives CASSIREQGARREQYF.